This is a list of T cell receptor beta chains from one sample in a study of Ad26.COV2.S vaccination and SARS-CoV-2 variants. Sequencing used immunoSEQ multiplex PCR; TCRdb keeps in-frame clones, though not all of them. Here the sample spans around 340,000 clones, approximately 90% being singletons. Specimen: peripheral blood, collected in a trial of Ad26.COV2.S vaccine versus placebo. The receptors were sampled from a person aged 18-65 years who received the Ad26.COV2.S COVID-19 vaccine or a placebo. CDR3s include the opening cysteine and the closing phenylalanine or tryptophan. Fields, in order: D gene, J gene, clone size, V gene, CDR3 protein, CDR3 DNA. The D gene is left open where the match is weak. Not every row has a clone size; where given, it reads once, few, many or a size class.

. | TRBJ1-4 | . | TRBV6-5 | CASSKDDVNEKLFF | TGTGCCAGCAGTAAGGACGACGTAAATGAAAAACTGTTTTTT
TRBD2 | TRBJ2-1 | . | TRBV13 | CASTQAGDSYNEQFF | TGTGCCAGCACCCAAGCGGGAGACTCCTACAATGAGCAGTTCTTC
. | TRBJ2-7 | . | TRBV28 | CASRGLGSEQYF | TGTGCCAGCAGGGGCCTCGGCTCAGAGCAGTACTTC
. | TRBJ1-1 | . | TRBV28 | CASMRGNTEAFF | TGTGCCAGCATGAGGGGGAACACTGAAGCTTTCTTT
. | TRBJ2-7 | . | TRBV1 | CTSSLNLMGESALGVFMERQYF | TGCACCAGCAGTCTCAATCTTATGGGGGAGAGCGCGTTAGGGGTTTTTATGGAACGGCAGTACTTC
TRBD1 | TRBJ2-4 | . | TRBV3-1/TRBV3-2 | CASSKGAGNIQYF | TGTGCCAGCAGCAAGGGGGCGGGAAACATTCAGTACTTC
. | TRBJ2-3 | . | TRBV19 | CASSIVGRTDTQYF | TGTGCCAGTAGTATAGTAGGCAGAACAGATACGCAGTATTTT
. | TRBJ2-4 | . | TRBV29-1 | CSVEIGKNIQYF | TGCAGCGTTGAGATTGGAAAAAACATTCAGTACTTC
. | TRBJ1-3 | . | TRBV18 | CASSPSEVSGNTIYF | TGTGCCAGCTCACCTTCAGAGGTCTCTGGAAACACCATATATTTT
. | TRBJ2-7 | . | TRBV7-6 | CASSLAQGVSYEQYF | TGTGCCAGCAGCTTAGCTCAGGGAGTCTCCTACGAGCAGTACTTC
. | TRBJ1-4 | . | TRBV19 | CASTSSLGQSNEKLFF | TGTGCCAGTACTTCAAGTCTGGGACAAAGTAATGAAAAACTGTTTTTT
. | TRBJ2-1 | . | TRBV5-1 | CASSLGSSSYNEQFF | TGCGCCAGCAGCTTGGGCAGTAGCTCCTACAATGAGCAGTTCTTC
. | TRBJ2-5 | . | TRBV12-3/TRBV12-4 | CASSFFDSETQYF | TGTGCCAGCAGTTTCTTCGACAGTGAGACCCAGTACTTC
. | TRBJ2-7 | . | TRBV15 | CATSRGGLFRGEQYF | TGTGCCACCAGCAGAGGGGGACTTTTCCGCGGGGAGCAGTACTTC
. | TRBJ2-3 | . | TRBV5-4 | CASSLKQGGTDTQYF | TGTGCCAGCAGCTTAAAGCAGGGAGGCACAGATACGCAGTATTTT
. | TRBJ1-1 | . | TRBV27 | CASTRTWAPNTEAFF | TGTGCCAGCACCAGGACTTGGGCACCGAACACTGAAGCTTTCTTT
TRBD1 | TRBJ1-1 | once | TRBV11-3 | CASSPSWRTGVTEAFF | TGTGCCAGCAGCCCTTCTTGGCGGACAGGGGTCACTGAAGCTTTCTTT
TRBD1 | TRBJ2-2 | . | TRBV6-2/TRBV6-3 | CASSRTGPGELFF | TGTGCCAGCAGCCGGACAGGGCCCGGGGAGCTGTTTTTT
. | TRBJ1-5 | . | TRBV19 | CASSIGRPVNQPQHF | TGTGCCAGTAGTATAGGACGGCCAGTCAATCAGCCCCAGCATTTT
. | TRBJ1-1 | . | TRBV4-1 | CASSQDDVNTEAFF | TGCGCCAGCAGCCAAGATGACGTGAACACTGAAGCTTTCTTT
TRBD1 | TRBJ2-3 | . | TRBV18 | CASSPPQGARTQYF | TGTGCCAGCTCACCACCTCAGGGGGCGCGGACGCAGTATTTT
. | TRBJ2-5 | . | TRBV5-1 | CASSLARGGDFQETQYF | TGCGCCAGCAGCTTGGCCCGTGGGGGAGATTTCCAAGAGACCCAGTACTTC
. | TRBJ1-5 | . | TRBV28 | CASMSRSWKGNQPQHF | TGTGCCAGCATGTCGAGGTCTTGGAAAGGGAATCAGCCCCAGCATTTT
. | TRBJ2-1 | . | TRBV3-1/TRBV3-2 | CASSQGGRGQFF | TGTGCCAGCAGCCAAGGCGGAAGGGGGCAGTTCTTC